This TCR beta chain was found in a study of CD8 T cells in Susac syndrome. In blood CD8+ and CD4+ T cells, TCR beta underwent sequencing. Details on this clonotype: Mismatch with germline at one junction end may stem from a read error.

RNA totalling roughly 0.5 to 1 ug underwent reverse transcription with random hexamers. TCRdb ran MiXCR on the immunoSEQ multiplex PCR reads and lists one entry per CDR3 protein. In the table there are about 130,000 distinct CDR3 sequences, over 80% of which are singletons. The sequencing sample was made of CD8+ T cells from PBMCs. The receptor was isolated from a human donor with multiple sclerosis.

CDR3 sequence reads: CASSFSSAGEQFF. The DNA of the CDR3 is TGTGCTAGCAGCTTTTCTAGCGCTGGTGAGCAGTTCTTC. The gene calls are TRBV7-7 and TRBJ2-1; tentatively, D is TRBD2 (6 bases). This CDR3 region has 13 residues. Germline CDR1 is SSHAT and CDR2 is FNYEAQ (reference sequence).